Below, 15 T cell receptor beta chains from the same sample are listed, as sequenced in a study of graft-versus-host responses after intestinal transplantation. This table comes from immunoSEQ multiplex PCR, and its TCRdb copy is limited to in-frame clones, with some not included. The data show tens of thousands of clones, with less than 90% seen just once and approximately 1.2% held by the top ten. The specimen was PBMCs, collected roughly 29 days after intestinal transplant. The receptors come from a human patient who received an intestinal transplant, so some T cells may come from the graft donor.

This clone was seen only once. V is TRBV28 and J is TRBJ1-4; TRBD1 is a possible D gene (5 bases). The CDR3 sequence is 14 residues long. With 3 bases removed from V and 7 bases from J, the gap between germline ends came to 12 bases. The V gene's germline CDR1 is MDHEN and CDR2 SYDVKM. The CDR3, as DNA: TGTGCCAGCAGTTTGGGAGGGGAGCCTGAAAAACTGTTTTTT. It codes for CASSLGGEPEKLFF.

This clone was recorded a few times. CDR3 protein: CASRGGQATYEQYF. The CDR3 nucleotides are TGTGCCAGCAGAGGGGGACAGGCGACCTACGAGCAGTACTTC. V usage is TRBV2 and J usage is TRBJ2-7; 8 bases line up with TRBD1. The V and J ends lost 6 bases and 2 bases, in that order; junction bases with no gene match: 6. The CDR3 is 14 amino acids. The germline gives CDR1 SNHLY, CDR2 FYNNEI.

The chain links TRBV18 to TRBJ2-3, with D tentatively TRBD2 (6 bases). Germline CDR1 reads KGHSH; CDR2 reads LQKENI. Between the trimmed V and J ends, which lost 3 bases and 0 bases, there was a span of 10 bases. The CDR3 spans 15 residues. The chain's CDR3 is CASSPDGTSTDTQYF. CDR3 coding DNA: TGTGCCAGCTCACCTGACGGGACTAGCACAGATACGCAGTATTTT.

The V call is TRBV6-4, the J call TRBJ2-2; D is uncertain. CDR3 length: 11 amino acids. V shed 2 bases and J shed 8 bases, with 3 bases lying between them. CDR1 MRHNA and CDR2 SNTAGT come from the germline V gene. CDR3 nucleotide sequence: TGTGCCAGCAGTGACGGAGGGGAGCTGTTTTTT. Its protein is CASSDGGELFF.

This chain uses TRBV30 with TRBJ2-7; D is unclear. Germline V gene sequence: CDR1 GTSNPN, CDR2 SVGIG (reference sequence). This CDR3 is 11 amino acids long. V was trimmed by 4 bases and J by 4 bases, leaving 8 bases between them. CDR3 loop: CAWMSGYEQYF. In DNA, the CDR3 is TGTGCCTGGATGTCGGGTTACGAGCAGTACTTC.

The CDR3 region has the DNA TGTGCCATCAGGGATAATACTCGTAGTGCCGGGGAGCTGTTTTTT. Protein: CAIRDNTRSAGELFF. The V gene is TRBV10-3, the J gene TRBJ2-2, with no clear D. The germline CDR1 and CDR2 sequences are ENHRY and SYGVKD. Trimming took off 6 bases at V and 6 bases at J, with 17 bases between the two ends. This CDR3 has 15 amino acids.

This sequence joins TRBV2 and TRBJ1-2; 12 bases match TRBD1. CDR1 is SNHLY, CDR2 FYNNEI, per germline. CDR3 length equals 16 residues. Trimming cost V 6 bases and J 4 bases; bases outside gene matches: 9. CDR3 sequence: CASSPGQGALSYGYTF. CDR3 sequence (DNA): TGTGCCAGCAGCCCGGGACAGGGGGCGCTGAGCTATGGCTACACCTTC.

In DNA, the CDR3 is TGCGCCAGCAGCTCAGGGGTGGGGGGCAATCAGCCCCAGCATTTT. Residues: CASSSGVGGNQPQHF. J is TRBJ1-5 and V is TRBV5-1; the D gene is possibly TRBD1 (6 bases). Trimming removed 3 bases at V and 2 bases at J, with 12 bases between. CDR1 is SGHRS and CDR2 is YFSETQ in the germline V gene. The CDR3 sequence is 15 residues long.

This rearrangement joins TRBV5-1 to TRBJ2-5, with 7 bases lining up with TRBD2. The CDR3 runs 13 residues. V trimming: 4 bases; J trimming: 3 bases; junction bases outside the gene matches: 3. Looked up from germline, CDR1 is SGHRS and CDR2 is YFSETQ. CDR3 coding DNA: TGCGCCAGCAGCGGCGGGGGTGAAGAGACCCAGTACTTC. This gives the protein CASSGGGEETQYF.

CDR3 coding DNA: TGTGCCAGCAGCTACGGACAGGGAGTAACAGATACGCAGTATTTT. Translating it yields CASSYGQGVTDTQYF. This chain joins TRBV7-9 and TRBJ2-3; 8 bases agree with TRBD1. V lost 4 bases and J lost 3; bases outside the gene matches: 6. The V gene's germline CDR1 is SEHNR and CDR2 FQNEAQ (reference sequence). This CDR3 is built from 15 residues.

This clone was observed a few times. V usage is TRBV4-2 and J usage is TRBJ2-6; 7 nucleotides agree with TRBD2. The CDR3 has 19 residues. After removal of 1 base from V and 0 bases from J, the junction contained 9 bases not matched to a gene. Germline V gives CDR1 LGHNA, CDR2 YNFKEQ. The CDR3 DNA reads TGTGCCAGCAGCCAAGTAACAGGACTAGGCCGCTCTGGGGCCAACGTCCTGACTTTC. Translated: CASSQVTGLGRSGANVLTF.

V is TRBV19 and J is TRBJ1-1, with 7 bases matching TRBD1. In germline, CDR1 is LNHDA, CDR2 SQIVND (reference sequence). The V gene end was trimmed by 5 bases and the J gene end by 0 bases; junction bases not matched to a gene: 3. CDR3 length equals 14 residues. The CDR3 sequence is CASSLGGLNTEAFF. Here the CDR3 DNA reads TGTGCCAGTAGTCTAGGGGGCTTGAACACTGAAGCTTTCTTT.

This clone was counted only a few times. CDR3 nucleotides: TGTGCCAGTAGTAACAGGGGAGGCAACGCTGAAGCTTTCTTT. It translates to CASSNRGGNAEAFF. The chain employs TRBV19 and TRBJ1-1; TRBD1 matches at 7 bases. CDR1 and CDR2 from the germline V gene are LNHDA and SQIVND (reference sequence). V was pared by 4 bases and J by 6 bases, with 8 bases of the junction left unmatched. This CDR3 contains 14 residues.

The chain uses TRBV28 and TRBJ1-2, with 7 nucleotides matching TRBD1. Trimming cost V 2 bases and J 9 bases; bases outside gene matches: 6. Germline CDR1 is MDHEN and CDR2 is SYDVKM. This CDR3 is 13 amino acids long. The DNA of the CDR3 is TGTGCCAGCAGTTTAACCTCGACAGGGAGCTACACCTTC. Its translation is CASSLTSTGSYTF.

CDR3 sequence (DNA): TGCGCCAGCAGGGAGGGAACCCCACTATCCTACGAGCAGTACTTC. Translated: CASREGTPLSYEQYF. The gene calls are TRBV5-1 and TRBJ2-7; maybe TRBD2 (6 bases). Trimming removed 5 bases at V and 1 base at J, with 16 bases between. The CDR3 extends over 15 amino acids. Germline CDR1 is SGHRS and CDR2 is YFSETQ.